These T cell receptor beta chains were read from a single sample in a study of identical twins. One entry per CDR3 protein, called by TCRdb with MiXCR from the 5' RACE reads. The sample has about 720,000 distinct CDR3 sequences; about 20% are singletons. These data also featured in a second study, about T cells expressing NK-cell markers.

Sequenced material: PBMCs. The receptor set was obtained from a woman under 30 in good health. Each CDR3 is given with its conserved first and last residue. D genes are given only for firm matches. Only part of the rows carry a size: once, few, many, or a class if the clone is expanded.

V gene	D gene	clone size	CDR3 length	J gene	CDR3 protein	CDR3 DNA
TRBV20-1	TRBD1	few	13	TRBJ1-2	CSAPWTGPYGYTF	TGCAGTGCTCCCTGGACAGGGCCCTATGGCTACACCTTC
TRBV20-1	.	few	14	TRBJ1-3	CSARNSGSGNTIYF	TGCAGTGCTAGGAACAGTGGCTCTGGAAACACCATATATTTT
TRBV7-9	.	few	16	TRBJ2-4	CASSLPGAIDKNIQYF	TGTGCCAGCAGCCTCCCCGGGGCCATAGATAAAAACATTCAGTACTTC
TRBV12-3/TRBV12-4	.	few	13	TRBJ2-7	CASSFGRFIEQYF	TGTGCCAGCAGTTTTGGGAGATTCATCGAGCAGTACTTC
TRBV7-2	.	.	16	TRBJ2-5	CASSLALSSGQETQYF	TGTGCCAGCAGCTTAGCTTTGAGTAGCGGACAAGAGACCCAGTACTTC
TRBV7-9	.	.	16	TRBJ2-3	CASSPPSGRLLDTQYF	TGTGCCAGCAGCCCACCGAGCGGGCGACTCCTGGATACGCAGTATTTT
TRBV10-1	.	.	12	TRBJ2-3	CASSEIGDTQYF	TGCGCCAGCAGTGAGATCGGAGATACGCAGTATTTT
TRBV20-1	.	.	15	TRBJ2-2	CSAREPGLNTGELFF	TGCAGTGCTAGAGAGCCGGGACTTAACACCGGGGAGCTGTTTTTT
TRBV10-3	.	few	15	TRBJ2-4	CAISESSGVKNIQYF	TGTGCCATCAGTGAGTCATCCGGGGTCAAAAACATTCAGTACTTC
TRBV5-1	.	few	16	TRBJ2-2	CASSLSGHRGTGELFF	TGCGCCAGCAGCTTATCCGGGCACCGCGGCACCGGGGAGCTGTTTTTT
TRBV12-3/TRBV12-4	.	few	15	TRBJ1-1	CASSLMQYPNTEAFF	TGTGCCAGCAGTTTAATGCAGTACCCGAACACTGAAGCTTTCTTT
TRBV6-5	.	.	17	TRBJ1-3	CASSWAAGTRLGNTIYF	TGTGCCAGCAGTTGGGCAGCCGGGACACGACTTGGAAACACCATATATTTT
TRBV5-6	.	.	15	TRBJ1-1	CASSRRATLNTEAFF	TGTGCCAGCAGCCGGCGGGCCACCTTGAACACTGAAGCTTTCTTT
TRBV5-1	.	few	11	TRBJ1-1	CASSFPMVAFF	TGCGCCAGCAGCTTCCCGATGGTGGCTTTCTTT
TRBV14	.	few	16	TRBJ2-7	CASSSYLRTLASEQYF	TGTGCCAGCAGCTCCTACCTCAGGACCCTCGCGTCCGAGCAGTACTTC
TRBV4-1	.	.	14	TRBJ1-5	CASSQDPVGQPQHF	TGCGCCAGCAGCCAAGATCCGGTTGGCCAGCCCCAGCATTTT
TRBV5-1	.	.	14	TRBJ1-2	CASSPQGGRNGYTF	TGCGCCAGCAGCCCCCAGGGAGGGAGGAATGGCTACACCTTC
TRBV30	.	.	11	TRBJ1-1	CASVPVTEAFF	TGTGCCTCCGTTCCGGTCACTGAAGCTTTCTTT
TRBV20-1	.	few	12	TRBJ2-2	CSARRYTGELFF	TGCAGTGCTAGGCGTTACACCGGGGAGCTGTTTTTT
TRBV10-3	TRBD2	.	15	TRBJ2-6	CAIGTSSPGANVLTF	TGTGCCATCGGGACTAGCAGCCCTGGGGCCAACGTCCTGACTTTC
TRBV7-2	TRBD2	few	14	TRBJ2-1	CASSLVREWNEQFF	TGTGCCAGCAGCTTAGTGCGGGAGTGGAATGAGCAGTTCTTC
TRBV7-9	.	many	16	TRBJ2-5	CASSPPSGRTGETQYF	TGTGCCAGCAGCCCACCATCCGGACGGACCGGGGAGACCCAGTACTTC
TRBV20-1	TRBD2	.	14	TRBJ2-3	CSANSGRLRDTQYF	TGCAGTGCTAATAGCGGGAGGTTAAGAGATACGCAGTATTTT
TRBV10-3	.	few	16	TRBJ2-6	CAISEEGFSGANVLTF	TGTGCCATCAGCGAGGAGGGCTTCTCTGGGGCCAACGTCCTGACTTTC
TRBV15	.	few	13	TRBJ2-7	CATSRDAGRKQYF	TGTGCCACCAGCAGAGATGCGGGGAGAAAGCAGTACTTC
TRBV27	.	.	15	TRBJ2-6	CASRSASSGANVLTF	TGTGCCAGTAGGAGTGCGAGCTCTGGGGCCAACGTCCTGACTTTC
TRBV7-2	TRBD1	many	14	TRBJ2-1	CASSPRTGYNEQFF	TGTGCCAGCAGCCCCCGGACAGGCTACAATGAGCAGTTCTTC
TRBV7-2	.	few	12	TRBJ2-3	CASSSAADTQYF	TGTGCCAGCAGCTCCGCCGCAGATACGCAGTATTTT
TRBV4-3	.	.	15	TRBJ2-7	CASSQEGDSSYEQYF	TGCGCCAGCAGCCAAGAGGGAGACAGCTCCTACGAGCAGTACTTC
TRBV6-5	TRBD2	few	15	TRBJ2-2	CASSYPGRGTGELFF	TGTGCCAGCAGTTACCCGGGGAGGGGCACCGGGGAGCTGTTTTTT
TRBV19	.	.	13	TRBJ2-3	CASSISGTDTQYF	TGTGCCAGTAGTATTAGCGGCACAGATACGCAGTATTTT
TRBV7-2	.	.	16	TRBJ2-1	CASSLEWRTAHNEQFF	TGTGCCAGCAGCTTAGAATGGAGGACCGCCCACAATGAGCAGTTCTTC
TRBV11-2	.	.	16	TRBJ2-1	CASSLVGTSDLNEQFF	TGTGCCAGCAGCTTAGTCGGGACATCCGACCTCAATGAGCAGTTCTTC
TRBV10-2	TRBD1	once	17	TRBJ2-1	CASSEFLGTGPYNEQFF	TGCGCCAGCAGTGAGTTTTTAGGGACAGGGCCCTACAATGAGCAGTTCTTC
TRBV20-1	.	.	15	TRBJ2-4	CSATTIGPIKNIQYF	TGCAGTGCCACCACGATTGGGCCGATCAAAAACATTCAGTACTTC
TRBV6-1	.	.	15	TRBJ2-3	CASSPVLRRWDTQYF	TGTGCCAGCAGCCCCGTCCTAAGGAGGTGGGATACGCAGTATTTT
TRBV5-1	.	.	15	TRBJ1-1	CASSPRGGTHTEAFF	TGCGCCAGCAGCCCCCGTGGGGGGACACACACTGAAGCTTTCTTT
TRBV6-5	.	few	14	TRBJ2-5	CASSLPDNEETQYF	TGTGCCAGCAGTTTACCGGACAACGAAGAGACCCAGTACTTC
TRBV12-3/TRBV12-4	TRBD1	.	15	TRBJ2-7	CASSFRGQGTYEQYF	TGTGCCAGCAGTTTTCGGGGACAGGGAACCTACGAGCAGTACTTC
TRBV6-5	TRBD1	few	15	TRBJ2-7	CASSYSNPGQYEQYF	TGTGCCAGCAGTTACTCGAACCCGGGACAGTACGAGCAGTACTTC
TRBV10-1	TRBD2	.	14	TRBJ2-7	CASEPSGTSGRRYF	TGCGCCAGTGAACCATCCGGGACTAGCGGGAGGAGGTACTTC
TRBV5-1	TRBD1	few	16	TRBJ2-1	CASSSTAGTGYNEQFF	TGCGCCAGCAGCTCTACCGCCGGGACAGGGTACAATGAGCAGTTCTTC
TRBV5-1	.	few	14	TRBJ1-2	CASSWDEGSYGYTF	TGCGCCAGCAGCTGGGATGAGGGGTCCTATGGCTACACCTTC
TRBV12-3/TRBV12-4	.	few	12	TRBJ1-1	CASRGPHLEAFF	TGTGCCAGCAGGGGACCCCACCTTGAAGCTTTCTTT
TRBV15	.	few	15	TRBJ2-1	CATRPGRETYNEQFF	TGTGCCACCAGGCCGGGGCGGGAAACATACAATGAGCAGTTCTTC
TRBV24-1	TRBD1	.	16	TRBJ2-1	CATSDNGQAGKYEQFF	TGTGCCACCAGTGATAATGGACAGGCTGGGAAATATGAGCAGTTCTTC
TRBV7-9	.	few	16	TRBJ2-1	CASSLIRGTHYNEQFF	TGTGCCAGCAGCTTAATCCGAGGGACCCACTACAATGAGCAGTTCTTC
TRBV6-1	.	few	16	TRBJ1-5	CASSRRRVRNDQPQHF	TGTGCCAGCAGCCGTAGACGGGTCCGAAACGATCAGCCCCAGCATTTT
TRBV12-3/TRBV12-4	.	few	17	TRBJ2-1	CASHPPKSVEGDNEQFF	TGTGCCAGTCACCCTCCTAAGAGTGTTGAGGGGGACAATGAGCAGTTCTTC
TRBV4-3	.	many	15	TRBJ2-1	CASSQDGGSYNEQFF	TGTGCCAGCAGCCAAGACGGCGGGTCCTACAATGAGCAGTTCTTC
TRBV9	TRBD1	few	15	TRBJ1-1	CASSPGTGLHTEAFF	TGTGCCAGCAGCCCCGGGACAGGGCTCCACACTGAAGCTTTCTTT